This T cell receptor beta chain originates from a study of T cell responses to AZD1222 COVID-19 vaccine. Looking at the study overall: Investigators merged groups given second doses at roughly 4 or roughly 12 weeks. Study-wide points: Just a handful of people given AZD1222 tested seropositive at baseline. Sampling that yielded the repertoires occurred only after the peak T cell response. Across the whole spike, CD4 TCRs peaked at regions 160-218 and 743-854.

A word on this clone: Its antigen is not known.

CDR3 length: 13 residues. Trimming pared 4 bases from V and 5 bases from J, leaving 9 bases between. The germline gives CDR1 SGDLS, CDR2 YYNGEE. Libraries were prepared by immunoSEQ multiplex PCR; TCRdb keeps only in-frame clonotypes and omits some of them. This sample has approximately 140,000 clones, with around 89% found just once. The chain joins TRBV9 to TRBJ2-2; possibly TRBD1 or TRBD2 for D (6 bases each). The source is an adult in good health. The sequencing used peripheral blood, collected on day 0 of AZD1222 vaccination. The CDR3 DNA reads as TGTGCCAGCAGCTTAGGGGGGACCGGGGAGCTGTTTTTT. This encodes CASSLGGTGELFF.